The present T cell receptor (beta chain) was sequenced within a study of regulatory T cells in long-lasting Graves disease. The CDR3 runs to 11 residues. CDR1 and CDR2 from the germline V gene are MNHEY and SMNVEV (reference sequence). Trimming pared 6 bases from V and 7 bases from J, leaving 9 bases between. With iRepertoire HTBI primers and Arm-PCR of CDR3 regions, TCR beta libraries were built. TCRdb reanalysed the multiplex PCR reads using MiXCR and keeps one entry per CDR3 protein. This sample has roughly 700,000 distinct CDR3 sequences; approximately 31% occur once, and the top ten carry roughly 46%. The sample's time point: persistent/refractory GD, antithyroid drugs over 5 years with positive TRAb. The authors made the TCR library using RNA they extracted from PBMCs. This clonotype turned up a few times.

The starting material was peripheral blood mononuclear cells (PBMCs), obtained when the disease was refractory, from a patient treated with antithyroid drugs. The receptor was derived from a female donor with Graves disease. The genes are TRBV27 and TRBJ1-1, with D perhaps TRBD1 (5 bases). CDR3 DNA sequence: TGTGCCAGCAGGGGGCCTAATGAAGCTTTCTTT. Protein sequence: CASRGPNEAFF.